These 13 T cell receptor beta chains share one sample of origin, sequenced in a study of CD8+CD57+ T cells in acquired aplastic anemia listed by TCRdb under 2018. The patients picked for sequencing were ones in whom flow cytometry had shown an expansion of CD8+CD57+ cells. Sequenced using an Illumina HiSeq 2000. Genomic DNA was used as template for profiling of TCR beta VDJ combinations and CDR3 sequences. TCRdb applied fastp at Q25 and MiXCR to the public reads, then kept only in-frame beta chains. Rows are combined by CDR3 protein, so each entry shows the most common genes and DNA. Within this sample are approximately 130,000 distinct CDR3 sequences, with 40% of them counted one time only. The ten top clones hold 2% to 3% of the sample. Sequencing input: sorted CD4+, CD8+, or CD8+CD57+ T cells (not recorded which) from PBMCs. The receptor set was obtained from a human donor with aplastic anemia.

This clonotype occurred once. The chain links TRBV10-3 to TRBJ1-5; D is ambiguous. The ends were cut back, 0 bases at V and 4 bases at J, with 10 bases in the middle. Germline V gives CDR1 ENHRY, CDR2 SYGVKD. CDR3 length: 15 residues. CDR3 nucleotides: TGTGCCATCAGTGAGTCTGGAGGCAAGAATCAGCCCCAGCATTTT. It codes for CAISESGGKNQPQHF.

Concerning this clonotype: Sequence at one end of the junction differs from germline and may be a read error. The rearrangement links TRBV10-3 to TRBJ2-2; the D is unclear. Germline CDR1 and CDR2: ENHRY and SYGVKD. CDR3 length equals 16 residues. Written as DNA, the CDR3 is TGTGCCAGCAGTGACCAGATGGCTGCGAACACCGGGGAGCTGTTTTTT. It encodes CASSDQMAANTGELFF.

The chain has TRBV19 and TRBJ1-1, with D hard to call. The germline V gene has CDR1 LNHDA and CDR2 SQIVND (reference sequence). This CDR3 comprises 13 residues. V was trimmed by 6 bases and J by 0 bases, leaving 8 bases between them. The CDR3, as DNA: TGTGCCAGTAGCCAGATTATGAACACTGAAGCTTTCTTT. It encodes CASSQIMNTEAFF.

As for this clonotype: A read error is possible here, since a much larger clone lies one base away. The J gene is TRBJ1-2, the V gene TRBV2, with a tentative D call TRBD1 (5 bases). The germline gives CDR1 SNHLY, CDR2 FYNNEI. This CDR3 has 16 amino acids. The germline V and J ends were trimmed by 4 bases and 1 base, with 16 bases remaining between them. Here the CDR3 reads CASSGHRTKGNYGYTF. The CDR3 DNA is TGTGCCAGCAGTGGTCACAGGACGAAAGGTAACTATGGCTACACCTTC.

The chain combines TRBV28 with TRBJ1-6; D perhaps matches TRBD1 (6 bases). V gave up 6 bases and J gave up 12 bases, with 21 bases separating them. From germline, CDR1 is MDHEN and CDR2 SYDVKM. This CDR3 spans 15 amino acids. The CDR3 loop is CASSPWNRVVGPLHF. DNA for the CDR3: TGTGCCAGCAGCCCCTGGAACAGGGTAGTGGGACCCCTCCACTTT. Full variable domain (missing parts from reference TRBV28 and TRBJ1-6): DVKVTQSSRYLVKRTGEKVFLECVQDMDHENMFWYRQDPGLGLRLIYFSYDVKMKEKGDIPEGYSVSREKKERFSLILESASTNQTSMYLCASSPWNRVVGPLHFGNGTRLTVT.

Of note for this clonotype: This sequence may be a read error, since a much larger clone differs from it by one base. The J gene is TRBJ2-5, the V gene TRBV4-2; D uncertain. CDR3 length: 14 residues. The V end was cut by 2 bases, the J end by 2 bases, with 9 bases between. Germline loops: CDR1 LGHNA, CDR2 YNFKEQ. The CDR3: CASSQSLVQETQYF. CDR3 DNA sequence: TGTGCCAGCAGCCAATCCCTAGTACAAGAGACCCAGTACTTC.

This clonotype has only a few counts. Here the CDR3 DNA reads TGTGCCAGCAGCATTGGACAGAGCTCCTACGAGCAGTACTTC. Protein sequence: CASSIGQSSYEQYF. This sequence joins TRBV7-9 and TRBJ2-7; TRBD1 might be the D (6 bases). CDR1 is SEHNR and CDR2 is FQNEAQ in the germline V gene (reference sequence). V dropped 5 bases and J dropped 0 bases, with 11 bases sitting between them. The CDR3 extends over 14 amino acids.

This clonotype was counted ten times or more. The chain carries TRBV15 and TRBJ1-1, with D possibly matching TRBD1 (5 bases). This CDR3 region has 12 residues. V was pared by 1 base and J by 7 bases, with 7 bases between. CDR1 is LNHNV and CDR2 is YYDKDF in the germline V gene (reference sequence). This CDR3 reads CATSRGGNEAFF. Here the CDR3 DNA reads TGTGCCACCAGCAGAGGGGGCAATGAAGCTTTCTTT.

This clonotype was counted at least ten times. J is TRBJ2-3 and V is TRBV5-1; D not resolved. Germline assignment: CDR1 SGHRS and CDR2 YFSETQ. Between the trimmed V and J ends, which lost 0 bases and 6 bases, there was a span of 11 bases. This CDR3 contains 14 residues. CDR3 nucleotides: TGCGCCAGCAGCTTGGCCAGAGGTGGGGATACGCAGTATTTT. Translation gives CASSLARGGDTQYF.

This clonotype was observed a handful of times. Just one base apart from a much larger clone, this may be a read error. In DNA, the CDR3 is TGTGCCTCCCAACGGCAGCCTGTTAGCAATCAGCCCCAGCGTTTT. This translates into CASQRQPVSNQPQRF. V and J are TRBV19 and TRBJ1-5; D not resolved. Germline CDR1 LNHDA, CDR2 SQIVND (reference sequence). CDR3 length equals 15 residues.

The chain uses TRBV10-1 and TRBJ1-5, with 8 bases identical to TRBD1. The CDR3 spans 14 residues. Trimming cost V 4 bases and J 7 bases; bases outside gene matches: 6. The germline V gene has CDR1 WNHNN and CDR2 SYGVQD (reference sequence). The CDR3 DNA reads TGCGCCAGCAGTGCCGGGACAGGTCGACAGCCCCAGCATTTT. Protein sequence: CASSAGTGRQPQHF.

This clonotype came up many times. The chain joins TRBV7-2 to TRBJ2-3; 10 bases agree with TRBD1. Trimming took 5 bases from V and 2 from J; bases not matched to a gene: 7. This CDR3 has 16 residues. Germline lookup yields CDR1 SGHTA and CDR2 FQGNSA. The CDR3 DNA reads as TGTGCCAGCAGCCCCGACAGGGGGCCGGTCACAGATACGCAGTATTTT. Translating it yields CASSPDRGPVTDTQYF.

J is TRBJ2-1 and V is TRBV19, with 10 nucleotides matching TRBD2. Germline V CDR1 and CDR2: LNHDA, SQIVND (reference sequence). Trimming removed 8 bases from V and 4 bases from J; junction bases left unmatched: 2. The CDR3 contains 13 residues. The CDR3: CASVAGGYNEQFF. The DNA for the CDR3 is TGTGCCAGTGTAGCGGGGGGTTACAATGAGCAGTTCTTC. Full variable domain (missing parts from reference TRBV19 and TRBJ2-1): DGGITQSPKYLFRKEGQNVTLSCEQNLNHDAMYWYRQDPGQGLRLIYYSQIVNDFQKGDIAEGYSVSREKKESFPLTVTSAQKNPTAFYLCASVAGGYNEQFFGPGTRLTVL.